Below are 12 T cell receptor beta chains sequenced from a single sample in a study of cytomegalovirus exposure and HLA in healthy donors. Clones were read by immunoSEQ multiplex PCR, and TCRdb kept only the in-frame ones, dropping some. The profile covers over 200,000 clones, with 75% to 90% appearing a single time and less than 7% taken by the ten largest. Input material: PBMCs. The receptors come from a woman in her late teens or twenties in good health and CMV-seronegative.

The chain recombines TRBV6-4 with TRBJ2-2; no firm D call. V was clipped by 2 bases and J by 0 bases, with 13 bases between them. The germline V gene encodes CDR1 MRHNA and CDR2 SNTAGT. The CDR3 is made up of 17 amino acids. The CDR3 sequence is CASSDRFKAPNTGELFF. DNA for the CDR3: TGTGCCAGCAGTGACCGATTTAAGGCCCCGAACACCGGGGAGCTGTTTTTT.

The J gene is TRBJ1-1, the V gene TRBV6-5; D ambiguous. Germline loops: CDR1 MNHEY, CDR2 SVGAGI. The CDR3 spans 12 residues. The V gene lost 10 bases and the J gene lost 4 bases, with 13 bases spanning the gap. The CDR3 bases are TGTGCCACCGCCACTCCGGGCACTGAAGCTTTCTTT. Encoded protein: CATATPGTEAFF.

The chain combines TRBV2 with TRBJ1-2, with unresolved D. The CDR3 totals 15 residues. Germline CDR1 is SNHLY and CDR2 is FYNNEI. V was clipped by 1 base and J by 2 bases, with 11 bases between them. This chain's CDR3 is CASSEGAIRNYGYTF. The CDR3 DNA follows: TGTGCCAGCAGTGAAGGGGCTATACGGAACTATGGCTACACCTTC.

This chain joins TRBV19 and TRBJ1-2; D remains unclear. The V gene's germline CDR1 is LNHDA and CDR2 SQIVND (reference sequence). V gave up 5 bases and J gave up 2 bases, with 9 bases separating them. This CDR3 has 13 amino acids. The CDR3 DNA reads TGTGCCAGTAGTCACGGGTCCAACTATGGCTACACCTTC. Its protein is CASSHGSNYGYTF.

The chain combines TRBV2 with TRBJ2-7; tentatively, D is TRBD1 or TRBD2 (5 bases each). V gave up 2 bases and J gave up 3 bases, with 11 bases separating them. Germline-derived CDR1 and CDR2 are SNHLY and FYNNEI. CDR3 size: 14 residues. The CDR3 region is CASSERGVDYEQYF. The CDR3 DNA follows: TGTGCCAGCAGTGAAAGGGGAGTGGACTACGAGCAGTACTTC.

The CDR3 sequence: CASSYRARLGKLFF. As DNA, the CDR3 is TGTGCCAGCAGTTACCGGGCCCGGCTCGGAAAACTGTTTTTT. The V and J genes are TRBV28 and TRBJ1-4; D unresolved. Germline assignment: CDR1 MDHEN and CDR2 SYDVKM. V was pared by 4 bases and J by 10 bases, with 16 bases between. The CDR3 covers 14 residues.

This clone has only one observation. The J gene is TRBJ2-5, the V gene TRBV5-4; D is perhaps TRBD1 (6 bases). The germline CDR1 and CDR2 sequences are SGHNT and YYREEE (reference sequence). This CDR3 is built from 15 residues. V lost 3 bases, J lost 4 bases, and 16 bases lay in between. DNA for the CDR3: TGTGCCAGCAGCTGGGACATTGGGGTGGGAGAGACCCAGTACTTC. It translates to CASSWDIGVGETQYF.

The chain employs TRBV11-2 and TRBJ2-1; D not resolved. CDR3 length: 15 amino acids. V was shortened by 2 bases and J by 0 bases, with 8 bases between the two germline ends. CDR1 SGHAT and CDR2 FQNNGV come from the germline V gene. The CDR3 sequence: CASSLWASSYNEQFF. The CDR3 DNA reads TGTGCCAGCAGCTTATGGGCCAGCTCCTACAATGAGCAGTTCTTC.

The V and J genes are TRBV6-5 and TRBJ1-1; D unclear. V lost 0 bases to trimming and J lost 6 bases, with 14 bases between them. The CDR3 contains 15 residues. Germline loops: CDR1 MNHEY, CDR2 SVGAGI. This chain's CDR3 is CASSYSGSLGAEAFF. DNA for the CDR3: TGTGCCAGCAGTTACTCGGGGAGTCTTGGCGCTGAAGCTTTCTTT.

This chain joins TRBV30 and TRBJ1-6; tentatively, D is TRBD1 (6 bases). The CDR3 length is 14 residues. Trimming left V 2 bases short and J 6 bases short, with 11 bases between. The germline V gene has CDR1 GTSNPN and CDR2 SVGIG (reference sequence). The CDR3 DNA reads TGTGCCTGGAGTCGCGGGACATCTAATTCACCCCTCCACTTT. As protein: CAWSRGTSNSPLHF. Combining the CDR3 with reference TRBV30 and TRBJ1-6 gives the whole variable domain SQTIHQWPATLVQPVGSPLSLECTVEGTSNPNLYWYRQAAGRGLQLLFYSVGIGQISSEVPQNLSASRPQDRQFILSSKKLLLSDSGFYLCAWSRGTSNSPLHFGNGTRLTVT.

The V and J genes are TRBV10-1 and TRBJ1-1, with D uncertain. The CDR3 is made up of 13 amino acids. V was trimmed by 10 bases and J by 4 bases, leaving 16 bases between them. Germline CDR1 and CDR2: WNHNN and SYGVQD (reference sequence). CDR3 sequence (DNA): TGCGCCATCCGGATAGGGTGGGTCACTGAAGCTTTCTTT. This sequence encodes CAIRIGWVTEAFF.

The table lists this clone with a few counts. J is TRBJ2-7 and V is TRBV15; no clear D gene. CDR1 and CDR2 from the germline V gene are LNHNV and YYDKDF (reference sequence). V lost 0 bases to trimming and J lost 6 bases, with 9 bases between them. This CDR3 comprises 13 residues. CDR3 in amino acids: CATSRDPLPEQYF. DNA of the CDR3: TGTGCCACCAGCAGAGACCCGCTACCCGAGCAGTACTTC.